The present entry profiles one T cell receptor beta chain with its context. This clone's antigen is unknown. The sample holds no much larger clone one base away, and base qualities are not on file. These data come from a study of cytomegalovirus exposure and HLA in healthy donors (dated by TCRdb to about 2017). About the full investigation: In an earlier analysis of 550 to 750 of the donors, roughly 300 Gb of sequence data and approximately 120 million unique TCR beta sequences from about 190 million T cells were reported. Besides the first cohort of 550 to 750 subjects, a separate validation cohort made up of roughly 120 different subjects was used. The T cell repertoires of several hundred subjects were profiled by immunosequencing and related to cytomegalovirus serostatus. Rather than using new phenotypic data, the later analysis identified candidate immune exposures from TCR beta sequences and from how often those sequences occurred across donors. Donor age, sex, ethnicity and CMV serostatus were compiled alongside the repertoire data. The study combined high-throughput TCR immunosequencing, statistical association of individual TCRs with disease status, and machine learning to predict cytomegalovirus infection status. Several DR-DQ haplotypes were treated as single units for association and clustering because of strong linkage in the cohort. Of the roughly 400 genotyped donors, 65% to 90% fell in the genetic ancestry cluster associated with self-reported Caucasian donors. Both class I and class II loci were covered by HLA typing, at four-digit resolution. All discovery cohort repertoires had been generated using a single sequencing platform. The study aimed to test whether signatures of past pathogen exposure could be identified by cataloging public T cell receptors. In a later analysis, previously published TCR beta repertoires from hundreds of donors were re-analyzed and high-resolution HLA genotyping was added so that TCR occurrence patterns could be studied. In an earlier analysis of more than 550 of the donors, high-throughput TCR beta sequencing was used to judge whether each TCR beta V gene segment behaved as functional or pseudogenic. The number of typed donors differed by locus: roughly 629-640 for A, B, C, DRB1 and DQB1; 500 to 550 for DQA1; some 590 for DPA1; and roughly 470 for DPB1. Among a few hundred genotyped donors of the cohort, an average of approximately 240,000 unique TCR beta nucleotide sequences were sequenced per donor, roughly 18% of them non-productive. A later genetic analysis used genome-wide SNP genotypes for about 65% of the roughly 700 donors, treating that subset as a discovery cohort. Roughly 300 gigabases of sequencing data and around 88 million unique TCR sequences made up an early release that covered several hundred HLA-typed donors.

Looking up the germline V gene (reference sequence) yields CDR1 PRHDT and CDR2 FYEKMQ. The CDR3 has 15 amino acids, counting the end cysteine and phenylalanine. Of the read, only the CDR3 DNA is kept; its 45 bases are in frame from base 1. V is cut by 7 bases and J by 1 base, and the space between the germline ends is 16 bases. In total, roughly 670 healthy bone marrow donors made up the cohort. Cohort members were all nominally healthy when sampled, although unrecorded immune exposures were likely present. The donor tested CMV seronegative, placing the donor among the 350 to 400 seronegative members of the cohort. Each donor provided a peripheral blood sample, and peripheral blood mononuclear cells were used for TCR beta sequencing. Genomic DNA was extracted from the blood cell samples with the Qiagen DNeasy Blood Extraction Kit. Libraries were constructed by the immunoSEQ multiplex PCR assay. For the multiplex PCR, a mixture combining 60 forward primers for TCR Vbeta segments and 13 reverse primers for TCR Jbeta segments was used. The CDR3 region of rearranged TCR beta genes was amplified from genomic DNA by a multiplex PCR assay. The Illumina HiSeq System was used to sequence the amplified TCR beta libraries as 87-base-pair reads. From the authors' description of their analysis: A later analysis counted tens of millions of unique TCR beta chains across the 550 to 800 repertoires, and some 11 million of these chains were shared by at least two donors. Raw reads were error-corrected and collapsed into unique sequences by a nearest-neighbor algorithm in which closely related sequences were merged to remove PCR and sequencing errors. CDR3 sequences were aligned to IMGT reference sequences to assign V, D and J gene segments. For a sequence to be retained, a match of at least six nucleotides was required to both a V gene segment and a J gene segment. Rearrangements were called productive when the CDR3 lacked stop codons and stayed in frame with V and J; all others were non-productive. CDR3 was defined by IMGT convention, running from the second conserved V-encoded cysteine to the conserved J-encoded phenylalanine. The earlier analysis of fewer than 750 of the donors excluded sequences that lacked an unambiguous match to a single V gene segment. An earlier analysis of just under 600 of the donors called V segments functional above 56.7% productive rearrangements and segregating when the between-donor standard deviation exceeded 5%. A statistical classification framework was built to diagnose cytomegalovirus status from the catalog of TCR beta chain sequences. V and J gene assignment, in a later analysis, came from comparing TCR nucleotide sequences with IMGT/GENE-DB human TR gene sequences. The TCRdist pipeline was used in a later analysis to assign CDR3 sequences and most-parsimonious VDJ recombination scenarios. A later analysis defined each TCR beta chain by its CDR3 amino acid sequence plus V-gene family, and excluded reads lacking a unique V-gene family. A later analysis removed 600 or so highly shared, low-generation-probability nucleotide sequences to deal with suspected cross-contamination and a sequencing artifact. In a later analysis, a clonal expansion index was calculated for each public chain from normalized within-repertoire ranks of inferred template counts. In a later analysis, generation probabilities were computed with a VDJ recombination model fitted to out-of-frame rearrangements, and the resulting probabilities were checked against IGoR. In a later analysis, TCR-TCR, TCR-HLA and TCR-CMV co-occurrence was scored with hypergeometric tests, and a repertoire-size bias correction was applied to TCR pairs. To estimate false discovery rates, a later analysis permuted the HLA or CMV assignments 20 times. A later analysis grouped co-occurring TCRs with DBSCAN, adding TCRdist sequence similarity when clustering within HLA-allele-positive subsets. Repertoires with fewer than 30,000 or more than 120,000 public chains, plus five repertoires with anomalous nucleotide sharing, were excluded from co-occurrence clustering. In its TCRdb copy, this immuneACCESS table keeps in-frame sequences only and misses some clones. Where compared with another copy, unresolved V genes explain less than half of these, and the others have no known cause. Clone size and the V and J calls come from that table; the DNA yielded D and trimming. For this sample there are about 69,000 clones; more than 75% appear just once. More than 2.5% of the sample goes to the ten largest clones.

Study-level results and caveats: A cluster of highly shared sequence variants was judged likely to represent a technical artifact of the sequencing pipeline. In vitro tests confirmed that a few of the cytomegalovirus-associated TCR beta chains recognize cytomegalovirus antigens. In a later analysis, several top co-occurrence clusters were reported to appear linked to parvovirus B19, influenza, CMV and Epstein-Barr virus. A later analysis found that HLA-associated TCR beta chains were more clonally expanded and had lower generation probabilities than equally common non-associated chains. In a later analysis, some 18,000 TCR beta sequences were associated with specific HLA alleles at a false discovery rate of 0.05. A further reported finding was that TCR beta sequences accurately predicted the HLA-A and HLA-B alleles for most subjects in the first cohort. A later analysis found that TCR association rates varied across HLA loci, with DRB1 alleles showing the most associated TCRs and HLA-C alleles the fewest. The 87-base-pair reads could not distinguish some IMGT-functional V segments, including TRBV6-2 and TRBV6-3, so those segments were excluded. V-gene and J-gene trimming of TCR beta chains was associated with a missense DCLRE1C variant in a later genetic analysis, and the association was replicated in an independent cohort. Because some donors lacked HLA typing at each locus, the association tests relied only on the typed subset. The classifier was reported to diagnose cytomegalovirus status with high specificity and sensitivity in both the original and validation cohorts. Immune exposure information for the cohort was limited to CMV serostatus. Most CMV-associated TCR beta chains appeared to be HLA-restricted in a later analysis, and the HLA associations seemed to be driven largely by CMV exposure. The earlier analysis of fewer than 750 of the donors excluded about 16 rarely observed V segments, including chromosome 9 orphons, because counts were too low. It was suggested by the authors that the approach could potentially be generalized to other disease states and immunological phenotypes. In a later genetic analysis, fewer N-insertions in productive TCRs were reported among donors in an Asian-associated ancestry cluster than the roughly 670-donor mean. When HLA alleles, especially DR and DQ, strongly co-occurred, attributing TCR associations to individual alleles was difficult. Roughly uniform sequencing depth across donors was assumed in presence/absence analyses, although this assumption may not hold. The cohort was sequenced for TCR beta chains only, and without alpha or paired-chain data the features that could be detected were limited. Broadly in line with IMGT annotations, most TCR beta V segments showed up in productive rearrangements about 87% or about 30% of the time in an earlier analysis of several hundred of the donors. Linkage disequilibrium might explain the correlated functional status among segregating V segments, but an unknown experimental factor could not be ruled out. A total of 150 or so TCR beta chains were listed by the study as associated with cytomegalovirus. Most TCR sequences were observed very rarely across donors, whereas some public TCRs were present in many individuals.

The sample consisted of PBMCs. The rearrangement joined TRBV13 to TRBJ1-2; TRBD1 could be the D gene, as 5 bases match. This TCR was recovered from a man in his late teens or twenties in good health and CMV-seronegative. The CDR3 reads CASTLRGDFNYGYTF. The sequenced DNA is TGTGCCAGCACCCTTCGGGGGGATTTTAACTATGGCTACACCTTC.